A selection of T cell receptor beta chains follows, all from one sample in a study of neurological immune-mediated disorders. TCRdb used MiXCR to reprocess the 5' RACE reads, holding one entry per CDR3 protein. The data hold around 94,000 distinct CDR3 sequences, with 3.5% observed a single time. Sequencing input: PBMCs. Every receptor here comes from a woman between 18 and 29 years old with multiple sclerosis. Each CDR3 is given with its conserved first and last residue. D genes are given only for firm matches. Size is stated for part of the rows, as once, few or many counts, or as a class when the clone is expanded.

clone size: many
V gene: TRBV7-9
J gene: TRBJ2-1
CDR3 length: 16
D gene: -
CDR3 protein: CASSPLLATSYNEQFF
CDR3 DNA: TGTGCCAGCAGCCCCCTGTTAGCTACATCCTACAATGAGCAGTTCTTC

clone size: many
V gene: TRBV11-2
J gene: TRBJ1-2
CDR3 length: 14
D gene: -
CDR3 protein: CASSLYVGTAWTTF
CDR3 DNA: TGTGCCAGCAGCTTATACGTCGGGACTGCATGGACGACCTTC

clone size: -
V gene: TRBV19
J gene: TRBJ2-5
CDR3 length: 13
D gene: -
CDR3 protein: CASSIDPAETQYF
CDR3 DNA: TGTGCCAGTAGTATAGATCCAGCGGAGACCCAGTACTTC

clone size: many
V gene: TRBV28
J gene: TRBJ2-5
CDR3 length: 16
D gene: -
CDR3 protein: CASSPREKGRQETQYF
CDR3 DNA: TGTGCCAGCAGCCCACGGGAGAAAGGGAGGCAAGAGACCCAGTACTTC

clone size: many
V gene: TRBV4-3
J gene: TRBJ1-1
CDR3 length: 18
D gene: TRBD1
CDR3 protein: CASSQIPGTGDTNTEAFF
CDR3 DNA: TGCGCCAGCAGCCAAATACCCGGGACAGGGGATACGAACACTGAAGCTTTCTTT

clone size: many
V gene: TRBV5-1
J gene: TRBJ2-1
CDR3 length: 17
D gene: TRBD1
CDR3 protein: CASSLWGPRQGNNEQFF
CDR3 DNA: TGCGCCAGCAGCTTGTGGGGGCCAAGACAGGGAAACAATGAGCAGTTCTTC

clone size: many
V gene: TRBV18
J gene: TRBJ1-5
CDR3 length: 17
D gene: -
CDR3 protein: CASSPSRFERRNQPQHF
CDR3 DNA: TGTGCCAGCTCGCCCAGCCGGTTCGAGCGTAGAAATCAGCCCCAGCATTTT

clone size: many
V gene: TRBV7-3
J gene: TRBJ2-7
CDR3 length: 14
D gene: TRBD1
CDR3 protein: CASSPGTAGDEQYF
CDR3 DNA: TGTGCCAGCAGCCCCGGGACAGCTGGTGACGAGCAGTACTTC

clone size: many
V gene: TRBV5-1
J gene: TRBJ2-2
CDR3 length: 16
D gene: TRBD1
CDR3 protein: CASSLTDRGNTGELFF
CDR3 DNA: TGCGCCAGCAGCTTAACGGACAGGGGGAACACCGGGGAGCTGTTTTTT

clone size: -
V gene: TRBV7-6
J gene: TRBJ2-2
CDR3 length: 21
D gene: -
CDR3 protein: CASSWGVVVFGETTNTGELFF
CDR3 DNA: TGTGCCAGCAGCTGGGGGGTAGTGGTTTTCGGGGAGACGACGAACACCGGGGAGCTGTTTTTT

clone size: many
V gene: TRBV5-1
J gene: TRBJ1-1
CDR3 length: 13
D gene: TRBD1
CDR3 protein: CASSLEGQGKAFF
CDR3 DNA: TGCGCCAGCAGCTTGGAAGGACAGGGGAAGGCTTTCTTT

clone size: many
V gene: TRBV10-3
J gene: TRBJ2-2
CDR3 length: 12
D gene: -
CDR3 protein: CAISEIYGELFF
CDR3 DNA: TGTGCCATCAGTGAAATCTACGGGGAGCTGTTTTTT

clone size: many
V gene: TRBV4-1
J gene: TRBJ2-7
CDR3 length: 14
D gene: -
CDR3 protein: CASSQGRWGYEQYF
CDR3 DNA: TGCGCCAGCAGCCAAGGGCGATGGGGCTACGAGCAGTACTTC

clone size: many
V gene: TRBV3-1
J gene: TRBJ1-4
CDR3 length: 15
D gene: -
CDR3 protein: CASSQNSIRNEKLFF
CDR3 DNA: TGTGCCAGCAGCCAGAACTCGATTAGGAATGAAAAACTGTTTTTT

clone size: many
V gene: TRBV10-3
J gene: TRBJ2-7
CDR3 length: 14
D gene: -
CDR3 protein: CAISTSDRTYEQYF
CDR3 DNA: TGTGCCATCAGTACCTCTGACCGCACCTACGAGCAGTACTTC

clone size: many
V gene: TRBV5-1
J gene: TRBJ2-7
CDR3 length: 16
D gene: -
CDR3 protein: CASSSQASEVAYEQYF
CDR3 DNA: TGCGCCAGCAGCTCCCAGGCGTCGGAGGTCGCCTACGAGCAGTACTTC

clone size: few
V gene: TRBV7-8
J gene: TRBJ2-3
CDR3 length: 15
D gene: -
CDR3 protein: CASSWGADYSDTQYF
CDR3 DNA: TGTGCCAGCAGCTGGGGGGCCGATTATAGTGATACGCAGTATTTT

clone size: many
V gene: TRBV5-1
J gene: TRBJ2-3
CDR3 length: 15
D gene: -
CDR3 protein: CASRRLGESTDTQYF
CDR3 DNA: TGCGCCAGCAGACGACTGGGGGAAAGCACAGATACGCAGTATTTT

clone size: many
V gene: TRBV19
J gene: TRBJ1-1
CDR3 length: 13
D gene: -
CDR3 protein: CASGPGRATEAFF
CDR3 DNA: TGTGCCAGCGGGCCAGGGCGTGCGACTGAAGCTTTCTTT

clone size: many
V gene: TRBV29-1
J gene: TRBJ2-3
CDR3 length: 12
D gene: -
CDR3 protein: CSAEEMGDTQYF
CDR3 DNA: TGCAGCGCCGAAGAAATGGGAGATACGCAGTATTTT

clone size: many
V gene: TRBV5-1
J gene: TRBJ2-1
CDR3 length: 14
D gene: -
CDR3 protein: CASSDSPTTNEQFF
CDR3 DNA: TGCGCCAGCAGCGACTCCCCCACCACCAATGAGCAGTTCTTC

clone size: many
V gene: TRBV6-5
J gene: TRBJ2-7
CDR3 length: 16
D gene: TRBD2
CDR3 protein: CASSYSKGLGSYEQYF
CDR3 DNA: TGTGCCAGCAGTTACTCGAAGGGACTAGGGTCCTACGAGCAGTACTTC